This TCR beta chain was identified in a study of T cells in Graves' hyperthyroidism and ophthalmopathy. Overall study context: Peripheral blood was obtained at initial diagnosis, preceding any treatment. Study-level results: Clonotypes that were expanded in thyroid above 0.001 mostly appeared in blood too.

Amplification yielded TCR beta CDR3 regions, with RNA transcripts as the source. When the TCR CDR3 underwent first-round RT-PCR, the HTBI primer set was used. TCRdb reprocessed the multiplex PCR reads via MiXCR and lists one record per CDR3 protein. Of about 260,000 distinct CDR3 sequences listed, approximately 21% are singletons. On this clonotype: Its antigen is unknown.

Germline loops: CDR1 LNHDA, CDR2 SQIVND (reference sequence). With V trimmed by 3 bases and J by 8 bases, 19 bases remained unmatched. The CDR3 contains 18 residues. Patients showing uncontrolled infection, other autoimmune disease, pregnancy or lactation were ineligible. Each 10 ml fresh peripheral blood draw supplied the PBMCs. This receptor was identified in a man aged 30 to 45 with Graves' ophthalmopathy. V is TRBV19 and J is TRBJ1-2, with 9 bases lining up with TRBD1. Input material: blood. Here the CDR3 DNA reads TGTGCCAGTAGTATTGACGGGCCAGGGGGACAGGGCCTTGGAGGCTACACCTTC. As protein: CASSIDGPGGQGLGGYTF.